This T cell receptor (beta chain) was identified during a study of CD8+ T cells in alopecia areata. On the study more broadly: Administration of oral tofacitinib to treated patients was at 5 to 10 mg twice daily. Study findings and constraints: Under tofacitinib, fewer expanded CD8+ clones appeared among the top 100 scalp clones. It was less clear whether patients shared TCRs than it was in mice, possibly because of HLA. Links between baseline CD8+ expansion and response need larger treated cohorts.

This CDR3 is built from 17 residues. Germline CDR1 is KGHSH and CDR2 is LQKENI. With V trimmed by 0 bases and J by 7 bases, 12 bases remained unmatched. RNA was isolated and reverse transcribed to cDNA, the sequencing template. Generated by immunoSEQ multiplex PCR, the TCRdb table keeps only in-frame clones and is missing some. This repertoire shows 150,000 to 250,000 clones, 55% to 75% found once; its top ten account for under 7%. Specified treatment: oral pan-JAK inhibitor, 5-10 mg twice daily. This clone appeared a few times. The antigen remains undetermined. This rearrangement joins TRBV18 to TRBJ1-5, with TRBD1 identical over 7 bases. Here the sequenced sample was CD4+ T cells sorted from blood, taken at week 24, from a patient treated with tofacitinib. The TCR comes from a human donor with alopecia areata. The CDR3 loop reads CASSPPTGFNRSQPQHF. The DNA for the CDR3 is TGTGCCAGCTCACCACCGACAGGGTTTAATCGTTCCCAGCCCCAGCATTTT.